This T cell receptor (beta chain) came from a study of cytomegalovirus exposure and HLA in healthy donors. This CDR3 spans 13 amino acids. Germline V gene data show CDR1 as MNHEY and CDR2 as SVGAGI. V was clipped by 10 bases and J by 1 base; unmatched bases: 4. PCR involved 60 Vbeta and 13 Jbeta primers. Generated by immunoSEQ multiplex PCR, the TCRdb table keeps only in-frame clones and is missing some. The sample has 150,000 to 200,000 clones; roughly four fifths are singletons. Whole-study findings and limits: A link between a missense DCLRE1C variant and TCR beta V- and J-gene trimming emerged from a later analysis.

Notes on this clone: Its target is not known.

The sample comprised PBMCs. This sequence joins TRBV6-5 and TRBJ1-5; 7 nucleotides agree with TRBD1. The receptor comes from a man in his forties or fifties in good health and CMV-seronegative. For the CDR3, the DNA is TGTGCCACAGGGGGAGAAAGCAATCAGCCCCAGCATTTT. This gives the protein CATGGESNQPQHF.